This is a list of T cell receptor beta chains from one sample in a study of shared clonotypes between healthy human individuals. TCRdb keeps only in-frame clones here, not all; method: immunoSEQ multiplex PCR. The sample contains around 620,000 clones, 90% to 95% of which appear only once. Sequenced material: naive CD8+ T cells sorted from blood. These receptors all come from a woman aged 30 to 39 in good health. CDR3s include the opening cysteine and the closing phenylalanine or tryptophan. D genes are given only for firm matches. Only some rows state a clone size, as once, few, many or a class for expanded clones.

D | J | V | size | DNA | CDR3
TRBD1 | TRBJ2-1 | TRBV11-2 | - | TGTGCCAGCAGCCACCGGACAGGTAGCTCCTACAATGAGCAGTTCTTC | CASSHRTGSSYNEQFF
- | TRBJ2-6 | TRBV5-6 | - | TGTGCCAGCAGCACGCTGCTTTGGGGTGATGGGGCCAACGTCCTGACTTTC | CASSTLLWGDGANVLTF
TRBD2 | TRBJ2-2 | TRBV4-2 | - | TGTGCCAGCAGCCAAGCTGTGGGGGTAGCGGGGTACACCGGGGAGCTGTTTTTT | CASSQAVGVAGYTGELFF
TRBD1 | TRBJ2-1 | TRBV5-1 | - | TGCGCCAGCAGATCCGGACAGGGGGAGTTCTTC | CASRSGQGEFF
TRBD2 | TRBJ2-1 | TRBV29-1 | - | TGCAGCGTTGAAGGTAGCGGGAACTACAATGAGCAGTTCTTC | CSVEGSGNYNEQFF
- | TRBJ2-5 | TRBV6-1 | - | TGTGCCAGCAGTCTCCAAAACGGGGAGAGAAAGACCCAGTACTTC | CASSLQNGERKTQYF
- | TRBJ1-1 | TRBV30 | - | TGTGCCTGGAGATTCCAGTATTCTGTGACCACTGAAGCTTTCTTT | CAWRFQYSVTTEAFF
- | TRBJ2-7 | TRBV13 | - | TGTGCCAGCAGCTTAGGACAGCCCTACGAGCAGTACTTC | CASSLGQPYEQYF
- | TRBJ2-2 | TRBV18 | - | TGTGCCAGCTTAGGCGGGCGCGACACCGGGGAGCTGTTTTTT | CASLGGRDTGELFF
- | TRBJ2-7 | TRBV4-1 | once | TGCGCCAGCAGCCAATTGGAGCGGGCCACCTACGAGCAGTACTTC | CASSQLERATYEQYF
TRBD1 | TRBJ2-5 | TRBV27 | - | TGTGCCAGCAGTTCCACAGGGGGCTATGAGACCCAGTACTTC | CASSSTGGYETQYF
- | TRBJ2-7 | TRBV27 | - | TGTGCCAGCAGCCCAAGGGCAGCCTCTAATCTCTACGAGCAGTACTTC | CASSPRAASNLYEQYF
- | TRBJ1-4 | TRBV5-1 | - | TGCGCCAGCAGCCCAGGACATGGGGGAAATGAAAAACTGTTTTTT | CASSPGHGGNEKLFF
- | TRBJ2-7 | TRBV5-1 | - | TGCGCCAGCAGCTTGTTCAACTCCTACGAGCAGTACTTC | CASSLFNSYEQYF
- | TRBJ2-1 | TRBV4-1 | - | TGCGCCAGCAGCCAAGCAATTTGGGGAAACAATGAGCAGTTCTTC | CASSQAIWGNNEQFF
- | TRBJ1-2 | TRBV16 | - | TGTGCCAGCAGCCAATATCGGAACAGCGGCTATGGCTACACCTTC | CASSQYRNSGYGYTF
TRBD1 | TRBJ1-5 | TRBV6-4 | - | TGTGCCAGCAGTGAACCTACAGGGGGCGTTCAGCCCCAGCATTTT | CASSEPTGGVQPQHF
TRBD2 | TRBJ2-1 | TRBV6-5 | - | TGTGCCAGCAGCACTGCGGGACTACCCAACAATGAGCAGTTCTTC | CASSTAGLPNNEQFF
- | TRBJ2-2 | TRBV9 | - | TGTGCCAGCAGCGTAGCGGCCGGGAGACCCGGGGAGCTGTTTTTT | CASSVAAGRPGELFF
TRBD1 | TRBJ1-2 | TRBV28 | - | TGTGCCAGCAGTGGACAGGGAGTTAACACCTTC | CASSGQGVNTF
- | TRBJ1-4 | TRBV2 | once | TGTGCCAGCAGTGAAACCTGGACTCCCGTTTACGGTGAAAAACTGTTTTTT | CASSETWTPVYGEKLFF
TRBD2 | TRBJ2-7 | TRBV11-2 | - | TGTGCCAGCAGCTTATCGGGGGGACTAGCCGACGAGCAGTACTTC | CASSLSGGLADEQYF
TRBD2 | TRBJ2-1 | TRBV4-1 | - | TGCGCCAGCAGCCAAGAGCCGGGACTAGCGGGAGTTGGGCAGTTCTTC | CASSQEPGLAGVGQFF
- | TRBJ1-2 | TRBV4-1 | few | TGCGCCAGCAGCCTGCGGGACGGGAGCTATGGCTACACCTTC | CASSLRDGSYGYTF
- | TRBJ2-7 | TRBV7-9 | once | TGTGCCAGCAGCTTAGCTGGCAACTCCTACGAGCAGTACTTC | CASSLAGNSYEQYF
- | TRBJ2-7 | TRBV7-9 | - | TGTGCCAGCAGCTGGAGAACCTACGAGCAGTACTTC | CASSWRTYEQYF
- | TRBJ1-2 | TRBV7-9 | - | TGTGCCAGCAGCCCAACCCTAGGAGGGTTCTATGGCTACACCTTC | CASSPTLGGFYGYTF
- | TRBJ2-7 | TRBV5-4 | - | TGTGCCAGCAGCTTGGGACCAAACTACGAGCAGTACTTC | CASSLGPNYEQYF
- | TRBJ2-7 | TRBV28 | - | TGTGCCAGCAGTTTATTGATTGGTGGCGGGGAGGACTACGAGCAGTACTTC | CASSLLIGGGEDYEQYF
- | TRBJ2-2 | TRBV27 | - | TGTGCCAGCAGTTTGGGGTTGGCCCGGACCGGGGAGCTGTTTTTT | CASSLGLARTGELFF
- | TRBJ1-5 | TRBV30 | - | TGTGCCTGGAGTTCTGGTTTTAGCAATCAGCCCCAGCATTTT | CAWSSGFSNQPQHF
- | TRBJ2-7 | TRBV27 | - | TGTGCCAGCAGTTTGAACCAAGCTTACGAGCAGTACTTC | CASSLNQAYEQYF
TRBD1 | TRBJ2-7 | TRBV2 | once | TGTGCCAGCAGGGGGACAGAAACCTACGAGCAGTACTTC | CASRGTETYEQYF
TRBD2 | TRBJ2-7 | TRBV6-5 | - | TGTGCCAGCAGTTACACTAGCGGGGAGTATCTCTACGAGCAGTACTTC | CASSYTSGEYLYEQYF
TRBD1 | TRBJ2-7 | TRBV5-1 | - | TGCGCCAGCGGAGCAGGGGGATACGAGCAGTACTTC | CASGAGGYEQYF
- | TRBJ2-3 | TRBV28 | - | TGTGCCAGCAGTTTTGATCTATCCGGGACAGATACGCAGTATTTT | CASSFDLSGTDTQYF
TRBD2 | TRBJ2-1 | TRBV27 | - | TGTGCCAGCAGTTTTGGCGGGAGGCCGGATGAGCAGTTCTTC | CASSFGGRPDEQFF
- | TRBJ2-7 | TRBV5-4 | - | TGTGCCAGCAGCTTTGACCGGGACAACTCCTACGAGCAGTACTTC | CASSFDRDNSYEQYF
- | TRBJ2-5 | TRBV7-9 | - | TGTGCCAGCAGCTTGGCCCGGGGATCGTCCGAAGAGACCCAGTACTTC | CASSLARGSSEETQYF
- | TRBJ1-4 | TRBV5-6 | - | TGTGCCAGCAGCTTCGGCTCAAATGAAAAACTGTTTTTT | CASSFGSNEKLFF
TRBD1 | TRBJ1-2 | TRBV28 | - | TGTGCCAGCACCCCTAGAAAGGGGGCGCGTAACTATGGCTACACCTTC | CASTPRKGARNYGYTF
TRBD2 | TRBJ2-7 | TRBV10-3 | - | TGTGCCATCAGTGACGTGGCGGGAGGACACTCCTACGAGCAGTACTTC | CAISDVAGGHSYEQYF
- | TRBJ2-5 | TRBV29-1 | - | TGCAGCGTCCATTATGAGGGAGAGGTTCCGGAGACCCAGTACTTC | CSVHYEGEVPETQYF
- | TRBJ1-5 | TRBV19 | - | TGTGCCAGTAGTATAGATCTCGACAGTAGCAATCAGCCCCAGCATTTT | CASSIDLDSSNQPQHF
- | TRBJ1-2 | TRBV9 | - | TGTGCCAGCAGCGTAGTAGGAGCTAACTATGGCTACACCTTC | CASSVVGANYGYTF
- | TRBJ1-3 | TRBV2 | - | TGTGCCAGCAGTGAACTGTCGGCCAGCAGCCACTCTGGAAACACCATATATTTT | CASSELSASSHSGNTIYF
TRBD1 | TRBJ1-2 | TRBV6-5 | few | TGTGCCAGCAGTTACACGACAGGGTCCGGGAACACCTTC | CASSYTTGSGNTF
- | TRBJ1-5 | TRBV4-2 | - | TGTGCCAGCTCCCCCCGACAGACTAGCAATCAGCCCCAGCATTTT | CASSPRQTSNQPQHF
TRBD2 | TRBJ2-1 | TRBV27 | - | TGTGCCAGCAGTCCGGGGACTAGCGGGAGGGGTGAGCAGTTCTTC | CASSPGTSGRGEQFF
- | TRBJ1-2 | TRBV19 | - | TGTGCCAGTAGTATAGATCTATGGGACGGCTACACCTTC | CASSIDLWDGYTF
- | TRBJ2-7 | TRBV21-1 | - | TGTGCCAGCAGCAAAGGGCTTATTCCCTACGAGCAGTACTTC | CASSKGLIPYEQYF
- | TRBJ2-7 | TRBV27 | - | TGTGCCAGCAGCTTCGGAGCCTCCTACGAGCAGTACTTC | CASSFGASYEQYF
TRBD1 | TRBJ1-4 | TRBV2 | - | TGTGCCAGCAAAAATCCCGGGACAGGGCCAATAAAGGGTACCATCGGAGGGGAACTGTTTTTT | CASKNPGTGPIKGTIGGELFF
- | TRBJ2-7 | TRBV6-1 | - | TGTGCCAGCAGTGAAGTCTCCGGCAGGATCAACGAGCAGTACTTC | CASSEVSGRINEQYF
- | TRBJ1-2 | TRBV2 | - | TGTGCCAGCCGAAAGGTGCCCCACTATGGCTACACCTTC | CASRKVPHYGYTF
TRBD2 | TRBJ2-7 | TRBV19 | - | TGTGCCAGTAGTAGCGGGACGGGAGGCTACGAGCAGTACTTC | CASSSGTGGYEQYF
- | TRBJ1-4 | TRBV27 | - | TGTGCCAGCAGTTTCATGGGAAAACTGTTTTTT | CASSFMGKLFF